This record concerns one T cell receptor beta chain sequence. Its antigen is not identified. This sample is drawn from a study of persistence of HIV-infected CD4 T cells. Overlapping HIV-1 Gag 15-mer peptides at 1 ug per peptide per mL were used. Memory cells lacking CD40L and CD69 with high CD45RO were sorted. The immunoSEQ assay was version 4, run in survey mode. Template was genomic DNA at 7.5 to 10 ng/uL, with up to 1 ug used per sample. Here immunoSEQ multiplex PCR was the method, and the copy in TCRdb shows in-frame clones only, minus some. This table has about 41,000 clones, around 78% appearing once. Germline assignment: CDR1 SGHDN and CDR2 FVKESK. Between the trimmed V and J ends, which lost 3 bases and 8 bases, there was a span of 10 bases. The CDR3 is made up of 12 amino acids.

The chain combines TRBV14 with TRBJ1-1; D uncertain. This TCR was sampled from an adult man with HIV who was CMV-seropositive. Sequences were derived from CD4+ T cells sorted from PBMCs after roughly 17-hour stimulation, sampled from a patient who received antiretroviral therapy. The CDR3 DNA sequence: TGTGCCAGCAGCCACTGGGTGGGGGAAGCTTTCTTT. It encodes CASSHWVGEAFF.